A single sample gave rise to the 25 T cell receptor beta chains below, sequenced in a study of T-cell reconstitution after alpha-beta-depleted transplantation in children. Construction of the TCRbeta library involved unique molecular identifiers. TCRdb re-called the PCR reads with MiXCR, one entry per CDR3 protein. This sample has about 610,000 distinct CDR3 sequences; more than 9% occur once, and the top ten carry less than 5%. Sequenced here: PBMCs from the stem cell graft donor, sampled from the stem cell graft. The receptors originated from a human donor who donated a stem cell graft to a child with acute myeloid leukemia.

This clonotype has at least ten counts. The chain joins TRBV29-1 to TRBJ1-1, with 12 nucleotides matching TRBD1. Germline CDR1 reads SQVTM; CDR2 reads ANQGSEA. The CDR3 sequence is 15 residues long. V shed 3 bases and J 3 bases; nucleotides not matched to a gene: 5. CDR3 nucleotide sequence: TGCAGCGTTGACGGGACAGGGGGCGCGGACACTGAAGCTTTCTTT. Protein sequence: CSVDGTGGADTEAFF.

CDR3 region: CASSFRAALQETQYF. CDR3 nucleotide sequence: TGTGCCAGCAGTTTTCGTGCCGCCTTACAAGAGACCCAGTACTTC. This rearrangement joins TRBV12-3 or TRBV12-4 to TRBJ2-5; D is undetermined. This CDR3 is 15 amino acids long. Trimming shortened V by 3 bases and J by 2 bases, and 13 bases separated the two germline ends.

Many counts were recorded for this clonotype. The gene calls are TRBV20-1 and TRBJ2-7, with TRBD2 matching 13 bases. The trim removed 6 bases at V and 5 bases at J, leaving 13 bases unmatched. This CDR3 is built from 16 residues. CDR1 DFQATT and CDR2 SNEGSKA come from the germline V gene (reference sequence). Here the CDR3 DNA reads TGCAGTGCGCCCCGGACTAGCGGGAGTTTTCTTAACGAGCAGTACTTC. It yields the protein CSAPRTSGSFLNEQYF.

The table lists this clonotype with a few counts. The chain employs TRBV11-3 and TRBJ2-1; D ambiguous. Trimming took 6 bases from V and 4 from J, leaving 10 bases between them. The CDR3 extends over 13 amino acids. From germline, CDR1 is SGHNT and CDR2 YENEEA. For the CDR3, the DNA is TGTGCCAGCAGTACGACCCAGTACAATGAGCAGTTCTTC. It is translated as CASSTTQYNEQFF.

The table lists this clonotype with many counts. CDR3 in amino acids: CASSPRRIQPDTQYF. The DNA for the CDR3 is TGTGCCAGCAGCCCCCGAAGGATTCAGCCAGATACGCAGTATTTT. This chain joins TRBV7-9 and TRBJ2-3; no clear D gene. The CDR3 spans 15 residues. Trimming cost V 5 bases and J 4 bases, with 16 bases left between them. CDR1 SEHNR and CDR2 FQNEAQ come from the germline V gene (reference sequence).

V usage is TRBV20-1 and J usage is TRBJ2-7, with D uncertain. This CDR3 comprises 12 residues. V dropped 6 bases and J dropped 6 bases, with 15 bases sitting between them. CDR1 and CDR2 (germline): DFQATT, SNEGSKA (reference sequence). The CDR3 is CSASPGLVEQYF. CDR3 bases: TGCAGTGCAAGTCCCGGGCTAGTCGAGCAGTACTTC.

There are a few counts of this clonotype. J is TRBJ2-1 and V is TRBV5-1; a weak D match, TRBD2 (5 bases). The V and J ends lost 0 bases and 8 bases respectively, with 15 bases between them. CDR3 length equals 15 residues. CDR1 and CDR2 (germline): SGHRS, YFSETQ. CDR3 protein: CASSLVGLPPDEQFF. DNA for the CDR3: TGCGCCAGCAGCTTGGTCGGACTGCCCCCCGATGAGCAGTTCTTC.

There are a few counts of this clonotype. The chain joins TRBV29-1 to TRBJ2-3; D ambiguous. CDR3 length: 14 amino acids. Germline V lookup: CDR1 SQVTM, CDR2 ANQGSEA. With 4 bases removed from V and 6 bases from J, the gap between germline ends came to 17 bases. As DNA, the CDR3 is TGCAGCGTTGTCCGACACAGAGGAGTGGATACGCAGTATTTT. Encoded protein: CSVVRHRGVDTQYF.

The table lists this clonotype with many counts. V and J are TRBV7-8 and TRBJ2-3; D is uncertain. The V gene's germline CDR1 is SGHVS and CDR2 FQNEAQ. This CDR3 has 13 residues. The CDR3 protein is CATTRWGTDTQYF. CDR3 in DNA: TGTGCAACCACCCGCTGGGGCACAGATACGCAGTATTTT.

The chain recombines TRBV7-9 with TRBJ2-3; either TRBD1 or TRBD2 may fit D (5 bases each). Trimming shortened V by 1 base and J by 4 bases, and 12 bases separated the two germline ends. This CDR3 contains 15 residues. CDR1 SEHNR and CDR2 FQNEAQ come from the germline V gene (reference sequence). Here the CDR3 reads CASSLGVRGADTQYF. CDR3 DNA: TGTGCCAGCAGCTTAGGAGTGAGGGGCGCAGATACGCAGTATTTT. Together with reference TRBV7-9 and TRBJ2-3, the CDR3 gives the full variable domain: DTGVSQNPRHKITKRGQNVTFRCDPISEHNRLYWYRQTLGQGPEFLTYFQNEAQLEKSRLLSDRFSAERPKGSFSTLEIQRTEQGDSAMYLCASSLGVRGADTQYFGPGTRLTVL.

The chain carries TRBV7-9 and TRBJ2-1, with 9 bases lining up with TRBD2. From germline, CDR1 is SEHNR and CDR2 FQNEAQ (reference sequence). CDR3 length: 16 amino acids. J lost 6 bases, V lost 1 base, and 7 bases had no gene match. The CDR3 DNA sequence: TGTGCCAGCAGCTTAGGGGCGGGAGGGCCCGGCAATGAGCAGTTCTTC. It is translated as CASSLGAGGPGNEQFF.

This clonotype showed up just a few times. The chain couples TRBV6-1 to TRBJ1-6; D gene unclear. This CDR3 is built from 14 residues. V dropped 6 bases and J dropped 7 bases, with 13 bases sitting between them. Germline CDR1 and CDR2: MNHNS and SASEGT. The CDR3 sequence: CASSRRASNSPLHF. As DNA, the CDR3 is TGTGCCAGCAGCCGGAGGGCCAGCAATTCACCCCTCCACTTT.

This clonotype turned up a few times. The CDR3 loop reads CASKRLAGDLLSYNEQFF. CDR3 DNA: TGCGCCAGCAAACGACTAGCGGGAGACCTTCTTTCCTACAATGAGCAGTTCTTC. The chain couples TRBV5-1 to TRBJ2-1; 12 positions agree with TRBD2. The CDR3 covers 18 residues. CDR1 SGHRS and CDR2 YFSETQ come from the germline V gene. With V trimmed by 6 bases and J by 1 base, 11 bases remained unmatched.

This chain connects TRBV20-1 to TRBJ2-7; tentative D call: TRBD2 (6 bases). V lost 2 bases to trimming and J lost 2 bases, with 10 bases between them. The CDR3 contains 13 residues. In germline, CDR1 is DFQATT, CDR2 SNEGSKA (reference sequence). DNA for the CDR3: TGCAGTGCTAGAAGAGCGGGCCCCTACGAGCAGTACTTC. Its translation is CSARRAGPYEQYF.

About this clonotype itself: Given a much more abundant clone one base away, this may be a read error. The rearrangement links TRBV19 to TRBJ2-7; D could derive from TRBD1 or TRBD2 (5 bases each). Germline-derived CDR1 and CDR2 are LNHDA and SQIVND (reference sequence). The CDR3 extends over 12 amino acids. V was trimmed by 10 bases and J by 2 bases, leaving 12 bases between them. The CDR3 bases are TGTGCCACCAGGGACCTTGCCTACGAGCAGTACTTC. As protein: CATRDLAYEQYF.

This clonotype was recorded many times. The chain couples TRBV5-5 to TRBJ2-7; 7 bases map to TRBD1. This CDR3 is built from 14 residues. The V gene end was trimmed by 4 bases and the J gene end by 2 bases; junction bases not matched to a gene: 6. Per the germline V gene, CDR1 is SGHKS and CDR2 is YYEKEE (reference sequence). This CDR3 is CASSLRDRAYEQYF. The CDR3 bases are TGTGCCAGCAGCCTCCGGGACAGAGCCTACGAGCAGTACTTC.

This clonotype was seen more than once but under ten times. V gene TRBV7-2 combines with J gene TRBJ1-5; TRBD1 is a possible D gene (5 bases). The CDR3 loop spans 14 amino acids. Trimming pared 6 bases from V and 8 bases from J, leaving 17 bases between. Germline V gene sequence: CDR1 SGHTA, CDR2 FQGNSA. The CDR3 DNA follows: TGTGCCAGCAGTCATAGGGGCCACCAGGAGCCCCAGCATTTT. Translation: CASSHRGHQEPQHF. The full variable domain, in which reference TRBV7-2 and TRBJ1-5 provide the parts outside the CDR3, is GAGVSQSPSNKVTEKGKDVELRCDPISGHTALYWYRQSLGQGLEFLIYFQGNSAPDKSGLPSDRFSAERTGGSVSTLTIQRTQQEDSAVYLCASSHRGHQEPQHFGDGTRLSIL.

At least ten counts were recorded for this clonotype. This sequence joins TRBV20-1 and TRBJ2-2, with D possibly matching TRBD2 (6 bases). Trimming stripped 0 bases from V and 8 bases from J, with 13 bases between. The CDR3 sequence is 14 residues long. Looked up from germline, CDR1 is DFQATT and CDR2 is SNEGSKA (reference sequence). CDR3 sequence: CSARDHRREGELFF. CDR3 DNA sequence: TGCAGTGCTAGAGATCATCGGAGGGAAGGGGAGCTGTTTTTT.

There are many counts of this clonotype. The chain combines TRBV25-1 with TRBJ2-2, with 9 positions matching TRBD2. There are 16 residues in the CDR3. Germline trimming cut 5 bases from V and 4 bases from J; bases unmatched to any gene: 8. Germline CDR1 reads MGHDK; CDR2 reads SYGVNS. Here the CDR3 DNA reads TGTGCCAGCAGTTCAACCGGGACTAGCCGCACCGGGGAGCTGTTTTTT. Translation: CASSSTGTSRTGELFF.

This clonotype has just a few counts. The chain recombines TRBV12-3 or TRBV12-4 with TRBJ2-2; D is unclear. The CDR3 covers 13 residues. V lost 3 bases and J lost 7, with 9 bases in between. CDR3 sequence: CASSFANIGELFF. Here the CDR3 DNA reads TGTGCCAGCAGTTTCGCGAATATCGGGGAGCTGTTTTTT.

As DNA, the CDR3 is TGTGCCAGCAGCCCACCACGAACCTACGAGCAGTACTTC. Its protein product is CASSPPRTYEQYF. This chain uses TRBV7-9 with TRBJ2-7; D unresolved. The V and J ends lost 5 bases and 2 bases respectively, with 10 bases between them. CDR1 and CDR2 (germline): SEHNR, FQNEAQ (reference sequence). This CDR3 has 13 amino acids.

The chain links TRBV6-1 to TRBJ1-1; TRBD1 aligns across 11 bases. Per the germline V gene, CDR1 is MNHNS and CDR2 is SASEGT. The CDR3 covers 18 residues. V lost 5 bases and J lost 11; bases outside the gene matches: 22. Written as DNA, the CDR3 is TGTGCCAGCAGTCGAAACACAGCCGGGACAGGGGGACCTCGGGAGGCTTTCTTT. Its protein product is CASSRNTAGTGGPREAFF.

The V call is TRBV30, the J call TRBJ1-5; D not resolved. CDR3 length: 14 residues. In germline, CDR1 is GTSNPN, CDR2 SVGIG (reference sequence). V dropped 0 bases and J dropped 9 bases, with 15 bases sitting between them. The chain's CDR3 is CAWSVVGITRPQHF. The CDR3 nucleotides read TGTGCCTGGAGTGTAGTAGGGATCACCCGGCCCCAGCATTTT. The complete variable domain, with remaining parts taken from reference TRBV30 and TRBJ1-5, reads SQTIHQWPATLVQPVGSPLSLECTVEGTSNPNLYWYRQAAGRGLQLLFYSVGIGQISSEVPQNLSASRPQDRQFILSSKKLLLSDSGFYLCAWSVVGITRPQHFGDGTRLSIL.

This clonotype was recorded many times. The chain has TRBV20-1 and TRBJ2-5, with D uncertain. The CDR3 totals 14 residues. Germline V gene lookup returns CDR1 DFQATT and CDR2 SNEGSKA (reference sequence). V lost 0 bases, J lost 5 bases, and 13 bases lay in between. The CDR3: CSARDLVLQETQYF. CDR3 in DNA: TGCAGTGCTAGAGATCTGGTTCTTCAGGAGACCCAGTACTTC.

At least ten counts were recorded for this clonotype. The chain has TRBV20-1 and TRBJ2-7; D tentatively reads TRBD1 or TRBD2 (5 bases each). V was clipped by 3 bases and J by 3 bases, with 18 bases between them. The CDR3 totals 15 residues. Germline V gene data show CDR1 as DFQATT and CDR2 as SNEGSKA (reference sequence). The CDR3, as DNA: TGCAGTGCTAGGGTGGGGGACCGAACCCTCTACGAGCAGTACTTC. Amino acids: CSARVGDRTLYEQYF.